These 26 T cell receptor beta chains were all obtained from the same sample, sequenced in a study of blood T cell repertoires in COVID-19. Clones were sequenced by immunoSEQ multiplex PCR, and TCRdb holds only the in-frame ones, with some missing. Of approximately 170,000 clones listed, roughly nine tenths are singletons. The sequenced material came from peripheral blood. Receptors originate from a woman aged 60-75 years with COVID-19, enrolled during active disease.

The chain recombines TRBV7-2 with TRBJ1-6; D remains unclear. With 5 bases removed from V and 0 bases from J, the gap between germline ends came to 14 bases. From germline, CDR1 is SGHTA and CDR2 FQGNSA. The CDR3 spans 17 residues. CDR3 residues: CASSPSRRSSYNSPLHF. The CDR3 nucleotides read TGTGCCAGCAGCCCAAGCCGACGGAGCTCCTATAATTCACCCCTCCACTTT.

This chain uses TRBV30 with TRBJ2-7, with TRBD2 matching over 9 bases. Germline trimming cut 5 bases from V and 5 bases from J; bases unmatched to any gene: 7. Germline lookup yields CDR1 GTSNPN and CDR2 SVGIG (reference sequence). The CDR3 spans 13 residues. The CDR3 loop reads CAWDPSGNNEQYF. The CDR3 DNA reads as TGTGCCTGGGATCCTAGCGGGAACAACGAGCAGTACTTC.

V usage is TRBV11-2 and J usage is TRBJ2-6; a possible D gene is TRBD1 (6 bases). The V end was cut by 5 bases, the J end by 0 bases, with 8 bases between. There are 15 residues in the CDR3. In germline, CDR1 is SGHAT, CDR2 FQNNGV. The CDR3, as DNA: TGTGCCAGCAGCCCGACAGGCTCTGGGGCCAACGTCCTGACTTTC. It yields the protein CASSPTGSGANVLTF.

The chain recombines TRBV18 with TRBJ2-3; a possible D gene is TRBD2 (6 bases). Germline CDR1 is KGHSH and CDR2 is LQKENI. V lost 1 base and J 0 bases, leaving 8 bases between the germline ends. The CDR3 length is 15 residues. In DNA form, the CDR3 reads TGTGCCAGCTCACCACTAGGGAGGAGCACAGATACGCAGTATTTT. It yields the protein CASSPLGRSTDTQYF.

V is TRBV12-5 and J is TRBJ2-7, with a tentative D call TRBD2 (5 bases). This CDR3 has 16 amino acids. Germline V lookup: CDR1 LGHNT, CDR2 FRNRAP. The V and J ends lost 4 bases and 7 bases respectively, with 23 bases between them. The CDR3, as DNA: TGTGCTAGTGGTTCACCCGAGGGAGTCTTCCAACGAGAGCAGTACTTC. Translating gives CASGSPEGVFQREQYF.

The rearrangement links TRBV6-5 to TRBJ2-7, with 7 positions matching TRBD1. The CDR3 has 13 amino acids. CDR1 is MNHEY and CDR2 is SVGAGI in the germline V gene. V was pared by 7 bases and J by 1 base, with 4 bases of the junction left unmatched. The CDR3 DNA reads TGTGCCAGCAACCTACAGGGGTCCTACGAGCAGTACTTC. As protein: CASNLQGSYEQYF.

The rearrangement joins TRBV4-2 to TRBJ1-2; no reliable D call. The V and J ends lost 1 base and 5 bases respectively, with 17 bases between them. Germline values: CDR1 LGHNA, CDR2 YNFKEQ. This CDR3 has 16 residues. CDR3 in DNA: TGTGCCAGCAGCCAAGTTCGTTTGGGAGGGCAGTATGGCTACACCTTC. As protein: CASSQVRLGGQYGYTF.

CDR3 sequence (DNA): TGTGCCAGCAGAGGACAGTTCTACGAGCAGTACTTC. It specifies CASRGQFYEQYF. This chain connects TRBV2 to TRBJ2-7, with a possible D match to TRBD1 (6 bases). With 6 bases removed from V and 3 bases from J, the gap between germline ends came to 9 bases. CDR3 length: 12 amino acids. CDR1 is SNHLY, CDR2 FYNNEI, per germline.

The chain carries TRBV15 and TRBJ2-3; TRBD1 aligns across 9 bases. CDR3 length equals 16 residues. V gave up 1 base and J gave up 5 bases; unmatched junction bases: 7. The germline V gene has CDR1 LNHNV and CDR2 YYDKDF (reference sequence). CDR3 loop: CATSRVNRGRGDTQYF. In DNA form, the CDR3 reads TGTGCCACCAGCAGAGTAAACAGGGGGCGAGGAGATACGCAGTATTTT.

Here the CDR3 DNA reads TGTGCCACCAGTGGGAGGGGTGTTAGCAATCAGCCCCAGCATTTT. It codes for CATSGRGVSNQPQHF. V and J are TRBV24-1 and TRBJ1-5, with D possibly being TRBD1 (5 bases). The germline gives CDR1 KGHDR, CDR2 SFDVKD. This CDR3 is built from 15 residues. Trimming left V 5 bases short and J 0 bases short, with 10 bases between.

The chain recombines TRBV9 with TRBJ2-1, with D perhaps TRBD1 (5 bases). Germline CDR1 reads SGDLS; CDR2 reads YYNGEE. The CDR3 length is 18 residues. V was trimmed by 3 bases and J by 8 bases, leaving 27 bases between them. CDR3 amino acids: CASSARAGSGLTGDEQFF. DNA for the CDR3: TGTGCCAGCAGCGCTAGAGCAGGGTCAGGGCTGACTGGCGATGAGCAGTTCTTC.

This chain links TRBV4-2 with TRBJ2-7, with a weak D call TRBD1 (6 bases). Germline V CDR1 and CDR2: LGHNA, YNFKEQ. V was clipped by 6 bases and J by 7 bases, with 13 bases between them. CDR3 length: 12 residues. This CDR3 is CASRRNRDEQYF. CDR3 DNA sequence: TGTGCCAGCAGGAGAAACAGGGATGAGCAGTACTTC.

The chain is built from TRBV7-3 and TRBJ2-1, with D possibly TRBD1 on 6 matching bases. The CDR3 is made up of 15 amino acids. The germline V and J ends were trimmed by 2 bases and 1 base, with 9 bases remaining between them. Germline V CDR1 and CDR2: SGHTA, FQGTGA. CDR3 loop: CASSLQGSSYNEQFF. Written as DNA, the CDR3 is TGTGCCAGCAGCTTACAGGGGTCGTCCTACAATGAGCAGTTCTTC.

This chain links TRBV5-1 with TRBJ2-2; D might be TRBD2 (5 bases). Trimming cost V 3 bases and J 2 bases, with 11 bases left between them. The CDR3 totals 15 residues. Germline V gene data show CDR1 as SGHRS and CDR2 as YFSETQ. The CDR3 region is CASSWARTNTGELFF. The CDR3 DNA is TGCGCCAGCAGCTGGGCACGGACTAACACCGGGGAGCTGTTTTTT.

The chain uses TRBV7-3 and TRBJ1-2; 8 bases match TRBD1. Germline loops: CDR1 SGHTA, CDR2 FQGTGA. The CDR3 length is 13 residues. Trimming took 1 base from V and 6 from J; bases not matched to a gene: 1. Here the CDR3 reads CASSLKTGDGYTF. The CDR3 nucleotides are TGTGCCAGCAGCTTAAAGACAGGGGATGGCTACACCTTC. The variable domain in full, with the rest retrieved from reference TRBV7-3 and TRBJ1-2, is GAGVSQTPSNKVTEKGKYVELRCDPISGHTALYWYRQSLGQGPEFLIYFQGTGAADDSGLPNDRFFAVRPEGSVSTLKIQRTERGDSAVYLCASSLKTGDGYTFGSGTRLTVV.

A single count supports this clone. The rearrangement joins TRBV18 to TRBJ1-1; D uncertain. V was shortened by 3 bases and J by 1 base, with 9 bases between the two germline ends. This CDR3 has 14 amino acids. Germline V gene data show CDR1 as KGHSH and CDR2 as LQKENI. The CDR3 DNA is TGTGCCAGCTCACCCGGGATAAGGAACACTGAAGCTTTCTTT. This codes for CASSPGIRNTEAFF.

Here the CDR3 DNA reads TGTGCCAGCAGCTTGGGGACAGACTATGGCTACACCTTC. It is translated as CASSLGTDYGYTF. This rearrangement joins TRBV5-4 to TRBJ1-2, with D possibly being TRBD1 (6 bases). Looked up from germline, CDR1 is SGHNT and CDR2 is YYREEE (reference sequence). V was cut by 0 bases and J by 3 bases, with 6 bases left in between. The CDR3 loop spans 13 amino acids. Complete variable domain (other parts from reference TRBV5-4 and TRBJ1-2): ETGVTQSPTHLIKTRGQQVTLRCSSQSGHNTVSWYQQALGQGPQFIFQYYREEENGRGNFPPRFSGLQFPNYSSELNVNALELDDSALYLCASSLGTDYGYTFGSGTRLTVV.

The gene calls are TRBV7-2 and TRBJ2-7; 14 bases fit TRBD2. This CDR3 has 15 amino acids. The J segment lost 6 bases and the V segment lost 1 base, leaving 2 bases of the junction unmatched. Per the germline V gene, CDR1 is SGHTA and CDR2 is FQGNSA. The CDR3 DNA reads TGTGCCAGCAGCTTAGGGGGACTAGCGGGGGTCGAGCAGTACTTC. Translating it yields CASSLGGLAGVEQYF. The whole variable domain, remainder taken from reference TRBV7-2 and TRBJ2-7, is GAGVSQSPSNKVTEKGKDVELRCDPISGHTALYWYRQSLGQGLEFLIYFQGNSAPDKSGLPSDRFSAERTGGSVSTLTIQRTQQEDSAVYLCASSLGGLAGVEQYFGPGTRLTVT.

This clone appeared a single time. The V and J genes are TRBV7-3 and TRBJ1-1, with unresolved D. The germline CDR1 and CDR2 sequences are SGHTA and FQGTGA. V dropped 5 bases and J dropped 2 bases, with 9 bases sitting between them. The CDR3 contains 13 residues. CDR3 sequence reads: CASSQLINTEAFF. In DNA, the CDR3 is TGTGCCAGCAGCCAGTTAATAAACACTGAAGCTTTCTTT.

The CDR3 sequence: CASSLSGTGIYEQFF. CDR3 DNA sequence: TGCGCCAGCAGCTTGAGCGGGACAGGGATTTATGAGCAGTTCTTC. The J gene is TRBJ2-1, the V gene TRBV5-1; 9 nucleotides align to TRBD1. The CDR3 covers 15 residues. Germline V lookup: CDR1 SGHRS, CDR2 YFSETQ. J lost 8 bases, V lost 1 base, and 7 bases had no gene match.

The DNA of the CDR3 is TGTGCCAGCAGCCAAGTAAGGGGCCCTGGGACTGAAGCTTTCTTT. This encodes CASSQVRGPGTEAFF. The chain recombines TRBV3-1 (or the pseudogene TRBV3-2) with TRBJ1-1; tentatively, D is TRBD1 (5 bases). Trimming took off 1 base at V and 5 bases at J, with 14 bases between the two ends. The CDR3 runs 15 residues. Germline V lookup: CDR1 LGHDT, CDR2 YNNKEL (reference sequence).

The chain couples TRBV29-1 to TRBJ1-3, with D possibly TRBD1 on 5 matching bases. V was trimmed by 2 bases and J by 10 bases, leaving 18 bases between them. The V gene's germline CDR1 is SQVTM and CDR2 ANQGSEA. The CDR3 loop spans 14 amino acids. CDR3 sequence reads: CSVETVQGGETIYF. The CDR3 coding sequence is TGCAGCGTTGAAACGGTTCAGGGAGGAGAGACCATATATTTT.

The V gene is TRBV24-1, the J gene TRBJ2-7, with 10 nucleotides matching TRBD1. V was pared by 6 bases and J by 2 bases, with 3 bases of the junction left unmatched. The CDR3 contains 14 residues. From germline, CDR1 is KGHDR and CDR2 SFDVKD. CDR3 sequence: CATSPGTGAYEQYF. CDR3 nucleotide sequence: TGTGCCACCAGTCCCGGGACAGGGGCCTACGAGCAGTACTTC.

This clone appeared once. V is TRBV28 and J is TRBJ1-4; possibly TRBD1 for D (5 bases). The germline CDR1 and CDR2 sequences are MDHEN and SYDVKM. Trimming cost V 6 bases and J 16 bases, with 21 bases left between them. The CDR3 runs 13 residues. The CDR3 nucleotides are TGTGCCAGCAGCCAAAACGGAGCAGGGCTTCGGTTTTTT. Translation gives CASSQNGAGLRFF.

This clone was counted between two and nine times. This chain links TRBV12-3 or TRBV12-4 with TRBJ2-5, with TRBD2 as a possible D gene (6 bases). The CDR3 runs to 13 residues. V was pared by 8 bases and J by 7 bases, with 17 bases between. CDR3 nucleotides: TGTGCCAGCGGAGGGGCATGGCTGGGGACCCAGTACTTC. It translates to CASGGAWLGTQYF.

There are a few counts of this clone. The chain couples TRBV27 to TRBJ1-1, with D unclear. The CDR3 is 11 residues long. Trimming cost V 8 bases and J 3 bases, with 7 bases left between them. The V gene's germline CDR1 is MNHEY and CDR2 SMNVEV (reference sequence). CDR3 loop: CASDTDTEAFF. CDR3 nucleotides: TGTGCCAGCGACACCGACACTGAAGCTTTCTTT.